The source of this TCR beta chain is a study of breast tumors, draining lymph nodes, adjacent tissues. Each CDR3 protein gets one entry after TCRdb re-called the multiplex PCR reads with MiXCR. The table has roughly 100,000 distinct CDR3 sequences, 30% seen once. This clonotype was recorded at least ten times. Axillary draining lymph nodes of breast cancer patients supplied the node samples. The CDR3 spans 17 residues. The germline CDR1 and CDR2 sequences are MNHNY and SVGAGI (reference sequence). V shed 2 bases and J shed 0 bases, with 14 bases lying between them. The chain combines TRBV6-6 with TRBJ2-1; tentatively, D is TRBD1 (5 bases). The sequenced sample consisted of axillary lymph node tissue. The TCR sequence derives from a female donor with breast cancer. Some clones in this sample may be carry-over from other donors' samples. CDR3 loop: CASSYRKTESSYNEQFF. CDR3 sequence (DNA): TGTGCCAGCAGTTACCGTAAGACAGAGAGCTCCTACAATGAGCAGTTCTTC.